The T cell receptor (beta chain) under discussion was sequenced for a study of neoadjuvant anti-PD-1 for oral cavity cancer. Whole-study findings and limits: TCR analyses covered only three patients per response group.

From germline, CDR1 is LGHNA and CDR2 YNFKEQ. After removal of 6 bases from V and 1 base from J, the junction contained 2 bases not matched to a gene. This CDR3 region has 14 residues. Note on this clone: Its antigen is unidentified.

Data came from immunoSEQ multiplex PCR; TCRdb stores just in-frame clones and leaves some out. The sample shows 5,500 to 7,500 clones, roughly three fifths of them seen only once. Documented time point: after neoadjuvant nivolumab, at surgical resection. The input for sequencing was tumor tissue, taken after nivolumab (anti-PD-1) treatment. The origin of this receptor is a person aged 35-79 years with oral cavity squamous cell carcinoma. The chain couples TRBV4-2 to TRBJ2-3, with 9 positions matching TRBD2. The CDR3 DNA reads TGTGCCAGCAGATCTAGCGGGGGCACAGATACGCAGTATTTT. Its protein product is CASRSSGGTDTQYF.